The sequence of this TCR beta chain was determined in a study of T cell clonotyping in hematopoietic cell transplantation. The study, taken as a whole, reports: Graft donor and pretransplant recipient Inverse Simpson Index values predicted broader posttransplant TCR diversity.

This clone was observed once. The antigen remains undetermined. Trimming pared 0 bases from V and 5 bases from J, leaving 18 bases between. The CDR3 consists of 17 residues. CDR1 is SGDLS, CDR2 YYNGEE, per germline. Time point given: recipient sample about 28 days before transplant, after cytoreduction. Sequenced by immunoSEQ multiplex PCR; TCRdb stores in-frame clones only, minus some. The table has roughly 28,000 clones, 85% to 95% seen once. This receptor was obtained from a man between 45 and 60 years old with acute myeloid leukemia. Some clones in this sample may be carry-over from other donors' samples. The sequencing here drew on peripheral blood mononuclear cells, taken before stem cell transplant. The chain recombines TRBV9 with TRBJ2-1; tentatively, D is TRBD2 (5 bases). The CDR3 DNA is TGTGCCAGCAGCGTAGACAGAGGGCCCGGCCGTCACAATGAGCAGTTCTTC. Translating it yields CASSVDRGPGRHNEQFF.